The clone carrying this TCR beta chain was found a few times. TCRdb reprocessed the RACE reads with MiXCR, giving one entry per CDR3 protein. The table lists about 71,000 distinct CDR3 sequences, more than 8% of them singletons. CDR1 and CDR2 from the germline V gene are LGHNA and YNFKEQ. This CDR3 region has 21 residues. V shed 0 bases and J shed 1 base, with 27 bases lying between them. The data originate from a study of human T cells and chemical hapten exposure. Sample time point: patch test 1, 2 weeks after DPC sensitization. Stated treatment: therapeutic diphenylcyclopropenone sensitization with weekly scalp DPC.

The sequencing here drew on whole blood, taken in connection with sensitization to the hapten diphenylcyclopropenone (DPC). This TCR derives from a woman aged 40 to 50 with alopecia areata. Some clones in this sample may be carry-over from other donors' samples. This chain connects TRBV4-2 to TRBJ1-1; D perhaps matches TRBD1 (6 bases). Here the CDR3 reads CASSQESSGRGGRGKNTEAFF. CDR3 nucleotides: TGTGCCAGCAGCCAAGAATCAAGTGGCAGGGGAGGAAGGGGGAAGAACACTGAAGCTTTCTTT.